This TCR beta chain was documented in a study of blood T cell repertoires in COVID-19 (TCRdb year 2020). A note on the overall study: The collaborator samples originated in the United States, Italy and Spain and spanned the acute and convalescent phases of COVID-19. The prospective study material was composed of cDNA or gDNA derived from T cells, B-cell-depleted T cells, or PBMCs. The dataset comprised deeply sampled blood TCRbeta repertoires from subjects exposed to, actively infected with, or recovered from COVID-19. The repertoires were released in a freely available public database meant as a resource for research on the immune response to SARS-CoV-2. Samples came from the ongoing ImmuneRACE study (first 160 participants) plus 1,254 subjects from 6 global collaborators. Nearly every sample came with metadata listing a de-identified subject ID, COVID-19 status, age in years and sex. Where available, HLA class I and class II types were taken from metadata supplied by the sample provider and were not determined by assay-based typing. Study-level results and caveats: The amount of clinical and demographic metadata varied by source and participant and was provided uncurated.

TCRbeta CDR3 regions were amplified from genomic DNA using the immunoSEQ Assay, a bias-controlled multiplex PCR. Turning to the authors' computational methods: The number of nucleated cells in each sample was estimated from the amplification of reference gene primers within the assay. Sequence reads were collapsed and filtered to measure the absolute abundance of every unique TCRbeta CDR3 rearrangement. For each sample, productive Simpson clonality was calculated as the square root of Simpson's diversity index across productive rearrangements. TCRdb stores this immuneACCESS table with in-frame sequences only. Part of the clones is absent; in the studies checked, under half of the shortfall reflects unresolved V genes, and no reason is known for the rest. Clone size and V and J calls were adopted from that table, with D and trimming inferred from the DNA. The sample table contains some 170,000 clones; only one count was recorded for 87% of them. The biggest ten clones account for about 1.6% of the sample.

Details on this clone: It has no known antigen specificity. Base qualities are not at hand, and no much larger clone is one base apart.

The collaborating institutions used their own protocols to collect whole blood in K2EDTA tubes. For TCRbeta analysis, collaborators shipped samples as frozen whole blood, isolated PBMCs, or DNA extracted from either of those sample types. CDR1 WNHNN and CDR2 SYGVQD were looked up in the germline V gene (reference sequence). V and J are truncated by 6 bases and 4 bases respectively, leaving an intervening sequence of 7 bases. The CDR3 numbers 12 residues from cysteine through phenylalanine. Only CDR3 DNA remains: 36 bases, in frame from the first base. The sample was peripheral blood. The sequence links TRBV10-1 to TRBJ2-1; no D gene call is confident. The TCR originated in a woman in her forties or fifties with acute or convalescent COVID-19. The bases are TGCGCCAGCAGCTCGGAGTACAATGAGCAGTTCTTC. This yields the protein CASSSEYNEQFF.